The entry below describes one T cell receptor (beta chain). The antigen is unknown. This entry belongs to a study of vaccination effects on CD4 cells after COVID-19. The method was immunoSEQ multiplex PCR; TCRdb's version includes in-frame clones alone and lacks a portion of them. This sample has 55,000 to 90,000 clones; roughly two thirds occur once, and the top ten carry less than 6.5%. Germline V lookup: CDR1 KGHDR, CDR2 SFDVKD. V dropped 4 bases and J dropped 6; count of bases not matched to a gene: 17. The CDR3 has 19 residues. Using viral peptide pools, the ViraFEST assay grew out antigen-specific CD4+ T cells prior to sequencing. Following 10 days of culture, CD4+ T cells were isolated. The person acquired a PCR-confirmed SARS-CoV-2 infection between March and December 2020.

The sequence was obtained from a human donor who had a prior SARS-CoV-2 infection. This chain links TRBV24-1 with TRBJ2-2; 9 bases line up with TRBD1. The sequences come from CD4+ T cells from PBMCs cultured with HIV peptides, collected before COVID-19 vaccination. Noted subset: HIV-1 Nef peptide pool negative control/reference culture. For the CDR3, the DNA is TGTGCCACCAGTGACCTATGCCGGGACAGGGCCACGTCCGCCGGGGAGCTGTTTTTT. It codes for CATSDLCRDRATSAGELFF.